This T cell receptor beta chain was retrieved from a study of blood T cell repertoires in COVID-19. About the study: The United States, Italy and Spain supplied acute and convalescent COVID-19 samples.

The CDR3 is made up of 13 amino acids. Trimming removed 3 bases at V and 2 bases at J, with 7 bases between. Germline CDR1 is SEHNR and CDR2 is FQNEAQ (reference sequence). Repertoires were generated with immunoSEQ multiplex PCR, while TCRdb's copy carries only in-frame clones and drops some. Of 46,000 or so clones listed, over 70% are singletons. This receptor was taken from a man aged 45-65 years with acute or convalescent COVID-19. The source material was peripheral blood. This chain connects TRBV7-9 to TRBJ1-1, with no clear D. For the CDR3, the DNA is TGTGCCAGCAGCTTTGCGGCAAACACTGAAGCTTTCTTT. Its protein is CASSFAANTEAFF.